This T cell receptor beta chain was captured by sequencing in a study of control samples from healthy donors and cancer patients. The method was immunoSEQ multiplex PCR; TCRdb's version includes in-frame clones alone and lacks a portion of them. Of some 79,000 clones detected, 75% to 90% appear once; the ten largest clones hold more than 7%. The germline V gene has CDR1 SGHTA and CDR2 FQGTGA. V lost 2 bases, J lost 5 bases, and 10 bases lay in between. This CDR3 is built from 13 residues. Material: blood. The J gene is TRBJ2-7, the V gene TRBV7-3; no clear D gene. This TCR was sampled from a man aged 50 to 60 in good health. The chain's CDR3 is CASSLQPFDEQYF. The CDR3 region has the DNA TGTGCCAGCAGCTTACAGCCATTCGACGAGCAGTACTTC.